Detailed here is one T cell receptor (beta chain). No antigen is known for it. The germline gives CDR1 MDHEN, CDR2 SYDVKM. V lost 4 bases to trimming and J lost 3 bases; unmatched junction nucleotides: 2. This CDR3 contains 15 residues. A second PCR of 7 to 11 cycles used a sample-barcoded 5' primer and a J-beta primer mix. Each CDR3 protein is one row after TCRdb ran MiXCR on the 5' RACE reads. The sample includes approximately 1.5 million distinct CDR3 sequences, about 31% of them seen just once. The entry originates in a study of blood T cells in healthy people across ages. At the level of the study: Template switching recovered approximately one barcoded beta molecule for every two T cells.

Notes on the study in general: Aged donors had fewer naive CD4+ cells and lower diversity than long-lived donors.

The specimen sequenced was blood. The sequence came from a woman aged 25-40 years in good health. V gene TRBV28 combines with J gene TRBJ2-5; 13 positions agree with TRBD2. CDR3 sequence: CASSWTSGREETQYF. CDR3 sequence (DNA): TGTGCCAGCAGTTGGACTAGCGGGAGAGAAGAGACCCAGTACTTC.